Listed below are T cell receptor beta chains from one sample, sequenced in a study of cytomegalovirus exposure and HLA in healthy donors. Measured with immunoSEQ multiplex PCR; TCRdb has only the in-frame clones, and not every one. The table has roughly 120,000 clones, roughly 88% seen once. Specimen: PBMCs. The origin of the receptors is a woman aged 25 to 45 in good health and CMV-seropositive. Both conserved end residues are part of each CDR3. A D gene is named only where the DNA matches it firmly. Not every row has a clone size; where given, it reads once, few, many or a size class.

j_call,d_call,v_call,clone_size,cdr3_aa,cdr3_nt
TRBJ1-2,.,TRBV29-1,.,CSVARTNYGYTF,TGCAGCGTTGCGAGAACCAACTATGGCTACACCTTC
TRBJ2-7,.,TRBV5-6,.,CASSIYRYEQYF,TGTGCCAGCAGCATCTACAGATACGAGCAGTACTTC
TRBJ2-2,TRBD2,TRBV6-6,.,CASSGTRNTGELFF,TGTGCCAGCAGCGGGACTAGGAACACCGGGGAGCTGTTTTTT
TRBJ2-3,.,TRBV7-2,.,CASSPDLDTQYF,TGTGCCAGCAGCCCAGATCTAGATACGCAGTATTTT
TRBJ2-5,TRBD1,TRBV9,.,CASSGDRERETQYF,TGTGCCAGCAGCGGTGACAGGGAGAGAGAGACCCAGTACTTC
TRBJ2-7,.,TRBV15,.,CATSRKKGGIAPYEQYF,TGTGCCACCAGCAGAAAGAAGGGTGGCATAGCGCCGTACGAGCAGTACTTC
TRBJ2-7,.,TRBV4-1,few,CASSPRSGEQYF,TGCGCCAGCAGCCCCCGGAGCGGCGAGCAGTACTTC
TRBJ2-5,.,TRBV5-6,few,CASSKLLGGVQYF,TGTGCCAGCAGCAAGCTCCTGGGGGGAGTCCAGTACTTC
TRBJ1-6,.,TRBV9,.,CASSVGQSPLHF,TGTGCCAGCAGCGTTGGACAATCACCCCTCCACTTT
TRBJ1-2,TRBD1,TRBV7-2,.,CASSYKQGGGYYGYTF,TGTGCCAGCAGCTACAAACAGGGGGGAGGCTACTATGGCTACACCTTC
TRBJ2-7,TRBD2,TRBV12-5,.,CASGFLVAGGPVEQYF,TGTGCTAGTGGTTTCCTCGTAGCGGGGGGGCCGGTCGAGCAGTACTTC
TRBJ1-1,TRBD1,TRBV28,.,CASIPSRDRGTVLRTEAFF,TGTGCCAGCATCCCTAGCCGGGACAGGGGGACTGTCTTGAGAACTGAAGCTTTCTTT
TRBJ2-1,TRBD2,TRBV30,.,CAWSAGRASRNEQFF,TGTGCCTGGAGTGCGGGGAGGGCATCAAGGAATGAGCAGTTCTTC
TRBJ2-1,TRBD2,TRBV6-5,.,CASSALAGLNNEQFF,TGTGCCAGCAGTGCCCTAGCGGGGCTTAACAATGAGCAGTTCTTC
TRBJ2-7,.,TRBV6-6,.,CASSYWEQDSYEQYF,TGTGCCAGCAGTTACTGGGAACAGGACTCCTACGAGCAGTACTTC
TRBJ1-5,.,TRBV6-1,.,CASSTGFGGNQPQHF,TGTGCCAGCAGTACCGGATTTGGAGGCAATCAGCCCCAGCATTTT
TRBJ2-1,.,TRBV6-5,.,CASSQGGPYNEQFF,TGTGCCAGCAGCCAAGGGGGACCTTACAATGAGCAGTTCTTC
TRBJ1-1,.,TRBV5-4,once,CASSSGMGTEAFF,TGTGCCAGCAGCTCGGGGATGGGCACTGAAGCTTTCTTT
TRBJ1-2,.,TRBV5-4,.,CASSLAADFYGYTF,TGTGCCAGCAGCTTGGCGGCAGACTTCTATGGCTACACCTTC
TRBJ2-5,.,TRBV4-1,.,CASSQAAPGVSPGRETQYF,TGCGCCAGCAGCCAAGCGGCCCCGGGGGTCAGCCCTGGGAGAGAGACCCAGTACTTC
TRBJ2-2,TRBD2,TRBV5-1,.,CASSLQISSGRNAGELFF,TGCGCCAGCAGCTTGCAGATATCTAGCGGGAGGAACGCCGGGGAGCTGTTTTTT
TRBJ2-7,.,TRBV5-1,.,CASSRSGTIYEQYF,TGCGCCAGCAGCCGTTCCGGGACAATCTACGAGCAGTACTTC
TRBJ2-4,TRBD1,TRBV18,.,CASSLLQGAKNIQYF,TGTGCCAGCTCACTACTACAGGGGGCCAAAAACATTCAGTACTTC
TRBJ2-7,TRBD2,TRBV5-4,.,CASSPAGSSGVEQYF,TGTGCCAGCAGCCCGGCGGGGTCTAGCGGAGTTGAGCAGTACTTC
TRBJ2-7,TRBD1,TRBV5-1,.,CASSLAGQGRVYEQYF,TGCGCCAGCAGCTTGGCGGGACAGGGACGGGTGTACGAGCAGTACTTC
TRBJ2-1,TRBD2,TRBV2,.,CASSGTSGRNEQFF,TGTGCCAGCAGTGGGACTAGCGGGAGAAATGAGCAGTTCTTC
TRBJ2-3,.,TRBV29-1,few,CSVDDRFTDTQYF,TGCAGCGTCGATGACAGGTTCACAGATACGCAGTATTTT
TRBJ1-3,TRBD1,TRBV6-5,.,CASSRDRDNTIYF,TGTGCCAGCAGTCGGGACAGGGATAACACCATATATTTT
TRBJ1-5,.,TRBV12-2,.,CASRLALTGSSNQPQHF,TGTGCAAGTCGCTTAGCGCTGACAGGATCTAGCAATCAGCCCCAGCATTTT
TRBJ2-7,TRBD2,TRBV7-2,.,CASSPTLGLAGTYEQYF,TGTGCCAGCAGCCCTACCCTGGGACTAGCGGGGACCTACGAGCAGTACTTC
TRBJ2-2,TRBD2,TRBV6-5,.,CASTRAGVNTGELFF,TGTGCCAGCACCCGAGCGGGAGTTAACACCGGGGAGCTGTTTTTT
TRBJ1-1,TRBD1,TRBV5-1,.,CASSTYRGRSGLKGTEAFF,TGCGCCAGCAGCACTTACAGGGGGCGATCGGGTTTGAAGGGTACTGAAGCTTTCTTT